This T cell receptor (beta chain) appears in the sequencing data of a study of T cells in Graves' hyperthyroidism and ophthalmopathy. Study-wide results and caveats: Most clonotypes that expanded in the thyroid above 0.001 also showed up in blood.

A NOSPECS grade of at least 4, a Clinical Activity Score of at least 3 and duration under 3 months were recorded in ophthalmopathy patients. For the diagnoses, clinical symptoms, serum thyroxine and TRAb, thyroid ultrasound and orbital computed tomography were used. RNA transcripts served as the template for amplifying TCR beta CDR3 regions. Carried out on the TCR CDR3, a first-round RT-PCR used the HTBI primer set. TCRdb re-called the multiplex PCR reads through MiXCR, storing one row per CDR3 protein. The sample carries 500,000 to 750,000 distinct CDR3 sequences, approximately 15% recorded once. This clonotype was seen only a few times. Antigen unknown. This CDR3 contains 15 residues. Germline lookup yields CDR1 LNHDA and CDR2 SQIVND (reference sequence). V lost 8 bases and J lost 7, with 21 bases in between.

The chain employs TRBV19 and TRBJ2-1; D might be TRBD2 (6 bases). The sequenced sample consisted of blood. The receptor was derived from a woman in her late teens or twenties with Graves' ophthalmopathy. In DNA form, the CDR3 reads TGTGCCAGTCCTAAACCCGGAGGGGAGATAAATGAGCAGTTCTTC. It is translated as CASPKPGGEINEQFF.